The following is a T cell receptor (beta chain) sequence with its context. These data are taken from a study of blood T cell repertoires in COVID-19. Overall study: COVID-19 samples collected from the United States, Italy and Spain covered acute and convalescent phases. Nucleic acid was either cDNA or gDNA, and it came from T cells, B-cell-depleted T cells, or PBMCs.

Per the original data handling: Estimated nucleated cell counts came from reference gene primer amplification. Assay used: immunoSEQ multiplex PCR; TCRdb lists only in-frame clones, some missing. V and J calls and clone size follow that table, whereas D and trimming were derived from the DNA. Of 85,000 to 130,000 clones listed, about 89% are singletons. The germline V gene has CDR1 MDHEN and CDR2 SYDVKM. The CDR3 extends over 16 amino acids. The V end lost 4 bases, the J end lost 0 bases, and 15 bases lay between the germline ends. The rearrangement joins TRBV28 to TRBJ1-2; D is perhaps TRBD1 (6 bases). The sample consisted of peripheral blood. The clonotype comes from a human donor in a cohort sampled during active COVID-19. The DNA for the CDR3 is TGTGCCAGCAGTTCCCTCCGGCACAGGGCTAACTATGGCTACACCTTC. Amino acids: CASSSLRHRANYGYTF.